This record concerns one T cell receptor (beta chain) sequence. The antigen is unknown. Authors of the study amplified TCR beta CDR3 regions from RNA transcripts. Primed by the HTBI set, a first-round RT-PCR was run on the TCR CDR3. TCRdb independently ran MiXCR on the multiplex PCR reads; one entry per CDR3 protein. The profile shows roughly 500,000 distinct CDR3 sequences, approximately 48% of them singletons. V lost 4 bases, J lost 1 base, and 7 bases lay in between. The CDR3 loop spans 13 amino acids. The germline V gene encodes CDR1 LNHDA and CDR2 SQIVND (reference sequence). The data were taken from a study of T cells in Graves' hyperthyroidism and ophthalmopathy. General study results and limits: Most thyroid clonotypes that were expanded above 0.001 also turned up in blood.

This clonotype originated in an adult woman with Graves' disease, either hyperthyroidism or ophthalmopathy (not recorded which). V and J are TRBV19 and TRBJ1-1; D is uncertain. Sequencing was done on a sample of peripheral blood or thyroid tissue (not recorded which). CDR3 nucleotides: TGTGCCAGTAGTACACAGAGGAACACTGAAGCTTTCTTT. This encodes CASSTQRNTEAFF. The full variable domain, its missing parts supplied by reference TRBV19 and TRBJ1-1, is DGGITQSPKYLFRKEGQNVTLSCEQNLNHDAMYWYRQDPGQGLRLIYYSQIVNDFQKGDIAEGYSVSREKKESFPLTVTSAQKNPTAFYLCASSTQRNTEAFFGQGTRLTVV.